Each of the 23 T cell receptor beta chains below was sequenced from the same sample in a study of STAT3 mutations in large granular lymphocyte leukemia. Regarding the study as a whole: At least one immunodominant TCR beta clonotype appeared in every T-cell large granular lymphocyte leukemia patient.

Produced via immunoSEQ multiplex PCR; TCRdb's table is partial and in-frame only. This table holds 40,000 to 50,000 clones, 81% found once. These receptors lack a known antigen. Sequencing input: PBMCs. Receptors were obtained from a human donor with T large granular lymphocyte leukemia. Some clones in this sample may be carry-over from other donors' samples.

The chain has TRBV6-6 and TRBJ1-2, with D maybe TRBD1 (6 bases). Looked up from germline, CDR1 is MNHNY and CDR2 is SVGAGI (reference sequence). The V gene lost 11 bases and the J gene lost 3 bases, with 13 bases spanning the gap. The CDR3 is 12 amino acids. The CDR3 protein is CASTGSDYGYTF. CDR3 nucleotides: TGTGCCTCTACAGGGTCCGACTATGGCTACACCTTC.

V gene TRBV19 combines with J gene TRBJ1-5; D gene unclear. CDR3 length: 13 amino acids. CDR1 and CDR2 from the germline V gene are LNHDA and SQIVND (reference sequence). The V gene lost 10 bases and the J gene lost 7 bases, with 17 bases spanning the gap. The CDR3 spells CATQKSLAQPQHF. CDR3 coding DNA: TGTGCCACCCAGAAGTCACTCGCCCAGCCCCAGCATTTT.

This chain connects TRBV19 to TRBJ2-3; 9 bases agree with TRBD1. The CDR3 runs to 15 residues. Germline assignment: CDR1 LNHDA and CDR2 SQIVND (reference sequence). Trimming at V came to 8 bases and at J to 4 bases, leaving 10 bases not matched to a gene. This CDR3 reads CASGIGQGFADTQYF. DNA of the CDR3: TGTGCCAGTGGGATCGGACAGGGGTTCGCAGATACGCAGTATTTT.

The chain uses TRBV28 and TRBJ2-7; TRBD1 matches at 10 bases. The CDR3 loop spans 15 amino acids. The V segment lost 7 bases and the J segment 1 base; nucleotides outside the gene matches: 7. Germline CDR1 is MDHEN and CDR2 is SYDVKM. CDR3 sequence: CASTPGQGTSYEQYF. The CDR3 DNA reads TGTGCCAGCACTCCGGGACAGGGGACTTCCTACGAGCAGTACTTC.

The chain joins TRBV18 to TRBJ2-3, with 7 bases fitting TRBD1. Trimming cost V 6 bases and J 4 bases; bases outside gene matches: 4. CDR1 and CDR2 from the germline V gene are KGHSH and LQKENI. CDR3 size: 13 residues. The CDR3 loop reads CASSRQGPDTQYF. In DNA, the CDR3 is TGTGCCAGCTCCCGACAGGGCCCAGATACGCAGTATTTT.

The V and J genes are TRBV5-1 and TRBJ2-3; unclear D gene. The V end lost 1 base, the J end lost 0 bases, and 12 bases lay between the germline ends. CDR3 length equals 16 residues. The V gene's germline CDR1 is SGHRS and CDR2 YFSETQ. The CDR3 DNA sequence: TGCGCCAGCAGCTTGCAAGAACAAAGAAGCACAGATACGCAGTATTTT. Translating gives CASSLQEQRSTDTQYF.

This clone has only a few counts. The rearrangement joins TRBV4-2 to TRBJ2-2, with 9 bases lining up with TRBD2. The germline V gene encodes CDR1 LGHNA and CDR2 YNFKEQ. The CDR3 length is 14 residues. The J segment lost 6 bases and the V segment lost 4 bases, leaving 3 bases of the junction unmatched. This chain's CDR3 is CASSRERGAGELFF. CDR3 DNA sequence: TGTGCCAGCAGCCGAGAGCGGGGGGCCGGGGAGCTGTTTTTT.

The CDR3 region has the DNA TGTGCCAGCAGTCAACTACAGCCCGTGTATGGCTACACCTTC. Residues: CASSQLQPVYGYTF. The V and J genes are TRBV6-5 and TRBJ1-2, with D uncertain. Trimming removed 5 bases from V and 5 bases from J, with 15 bases in between. The CDR3 extends over 14 amino acids. CDR1 and CDR2 from the germline V gene are MNHEY and SVGAGI.

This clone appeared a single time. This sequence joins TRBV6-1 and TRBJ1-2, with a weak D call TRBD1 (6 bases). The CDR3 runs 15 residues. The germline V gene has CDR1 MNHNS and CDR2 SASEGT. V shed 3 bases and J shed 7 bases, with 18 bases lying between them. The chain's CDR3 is CASSDFGRGGVGYTF. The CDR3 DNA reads TGTGCCAGCAGTGATTTCGGGCGGGGGGGCGTTGGCTACACCTTC.

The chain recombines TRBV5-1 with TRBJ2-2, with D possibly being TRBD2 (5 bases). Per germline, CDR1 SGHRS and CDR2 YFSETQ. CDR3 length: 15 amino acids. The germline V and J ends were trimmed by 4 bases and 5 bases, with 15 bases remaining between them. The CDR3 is CASSRAARGTGELFF. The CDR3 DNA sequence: TGCGCCAGCAGCCGGGCGGCCAGAGGGACCGGGGAGCTGTTTTTT.

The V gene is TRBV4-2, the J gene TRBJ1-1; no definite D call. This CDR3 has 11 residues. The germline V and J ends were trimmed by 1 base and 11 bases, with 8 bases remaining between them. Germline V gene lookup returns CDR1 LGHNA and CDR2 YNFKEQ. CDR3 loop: CASSQGTEAFF. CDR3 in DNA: TGTGCCAGCAGCCAAGGGACGGAGGCTTTCTTT.

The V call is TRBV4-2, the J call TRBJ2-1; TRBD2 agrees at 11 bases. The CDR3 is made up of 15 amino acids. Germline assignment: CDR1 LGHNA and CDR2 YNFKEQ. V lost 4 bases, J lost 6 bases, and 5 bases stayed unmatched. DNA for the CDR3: TGTGCCAGCAGCCCCGTTAGCGGGGGGGGCAATGAGCAGTTCTTC. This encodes CASSPVSGGGNEQFF.

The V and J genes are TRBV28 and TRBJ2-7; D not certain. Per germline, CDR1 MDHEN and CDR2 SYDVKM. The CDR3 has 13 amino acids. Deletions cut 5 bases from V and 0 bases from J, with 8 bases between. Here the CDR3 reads CASSAPPSYEQYV. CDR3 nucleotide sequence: TGTGCCAGCAGTGCGCCCCCCTCCTACGAGCAGTACGTC.

Here the CDR3 reads CASSHRGQDSPLHF. Here the CDR3 DNA reads TGTGCCAGCAGTCACAGGGGCCAAGATTCACCCCTCCACTTT. The J gene is TRBJ1-6, the V gene TRBV6-5; 7 nucleotides align to TRBD1. This CDR3 is 14 amino acids long. Germline trimming cut 5 bases from V and 8 bases from J; bases unmatched to any gene: 6. Germline CDR1 MNHEY, CDR2 SVGAGI.

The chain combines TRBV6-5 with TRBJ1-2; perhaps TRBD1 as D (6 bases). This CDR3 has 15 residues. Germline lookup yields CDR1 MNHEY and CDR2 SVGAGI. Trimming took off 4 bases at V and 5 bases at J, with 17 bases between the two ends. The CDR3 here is CASSSRPRGVYGYTF. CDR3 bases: TGTGCCAGCAGTTCCCGACCCAGGGGAGTGTATGGCTACACCTTC.

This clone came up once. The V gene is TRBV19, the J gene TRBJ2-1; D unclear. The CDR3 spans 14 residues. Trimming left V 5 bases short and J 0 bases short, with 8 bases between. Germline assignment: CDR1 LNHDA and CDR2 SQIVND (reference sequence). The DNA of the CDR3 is TGTGCCAGTAGTCCGACAAACTCCTACAATGAGCAGTTCTTC. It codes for CASSPTNSYNEQFF.

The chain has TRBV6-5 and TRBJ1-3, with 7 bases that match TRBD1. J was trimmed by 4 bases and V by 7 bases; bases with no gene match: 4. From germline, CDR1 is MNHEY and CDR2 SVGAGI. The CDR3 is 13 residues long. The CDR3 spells CASTQGEGNTIYF. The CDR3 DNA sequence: TGTGCCAGCACCCAGGGGGAAGGAAACACCATATATTTT.

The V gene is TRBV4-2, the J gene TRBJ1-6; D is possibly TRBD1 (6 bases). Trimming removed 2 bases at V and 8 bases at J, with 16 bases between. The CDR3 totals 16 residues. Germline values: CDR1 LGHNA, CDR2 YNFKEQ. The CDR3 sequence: CASSQMAGGFDSPLHF. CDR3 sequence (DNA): TGTGCCAGCAGCCAAATGGCGGGGGGCTTTGATTCACCCCTCCACTTT.

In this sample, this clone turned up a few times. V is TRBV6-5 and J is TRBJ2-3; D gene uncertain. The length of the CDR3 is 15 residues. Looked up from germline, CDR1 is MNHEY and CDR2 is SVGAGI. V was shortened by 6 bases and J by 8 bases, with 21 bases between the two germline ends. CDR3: CASSRNLLPVSTQYF. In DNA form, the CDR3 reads TGTGCCAGCAGCCGCAACCTGCTACCCGTATCTACGCAGTATTTT.

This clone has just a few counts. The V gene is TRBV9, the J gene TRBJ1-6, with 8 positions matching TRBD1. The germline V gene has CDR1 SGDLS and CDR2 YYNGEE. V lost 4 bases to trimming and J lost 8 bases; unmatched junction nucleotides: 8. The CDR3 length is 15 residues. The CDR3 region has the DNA TGTGCCAGCAGCAAACAGGGGGGTCGTGATTCACCCCTCCACTTT. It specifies CASSKQGGRDSPLHF.

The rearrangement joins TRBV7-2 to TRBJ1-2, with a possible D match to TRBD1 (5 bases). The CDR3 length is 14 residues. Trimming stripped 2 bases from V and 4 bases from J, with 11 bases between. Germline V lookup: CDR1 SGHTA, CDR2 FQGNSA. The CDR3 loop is CASSLPGPVYGYTF. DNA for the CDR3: TGTGCCAGCAGCTTACCGGGGCCTGTCTATGGCTACACCTTC.

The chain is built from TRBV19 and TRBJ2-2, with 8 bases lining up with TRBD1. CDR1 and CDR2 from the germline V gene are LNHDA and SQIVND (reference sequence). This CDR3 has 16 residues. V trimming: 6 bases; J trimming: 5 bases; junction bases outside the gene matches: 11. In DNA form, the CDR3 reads TGTGCCAGTAGCCCACGGCAGGGGGCGCTTACCGGGGAGCTGTTTTTT. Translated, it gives CASSPRQGALTGELFF.

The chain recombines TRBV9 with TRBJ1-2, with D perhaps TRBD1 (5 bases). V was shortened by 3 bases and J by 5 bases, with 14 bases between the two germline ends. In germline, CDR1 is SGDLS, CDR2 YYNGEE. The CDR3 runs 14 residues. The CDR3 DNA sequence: TGTGCCAGCAGCGCCGGGGCTCACTCGTATGGCTACACCTTC. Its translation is CASSAGAHSYGYTF.